This T cell receptor beta chain was observed in a study of Ad26.COV2.S vaccination and SARS-CoV-2 variants. Study details: Donor allocation was to the COV1001 Ad26.COV2.S trial arm. Points from the study as a whole: Breadth and depth estimates from TCRs may understate total T cell responses. Those who received vaccine or placebo ended up with similar non-spike TCR breadth.

Produced via immunoSEQ multiplex PCR; TCRdb's table is partial and in-frame only. Of fewer than 400,000 clones listed, about 88% were seen once; the top ten hold more than 3%. On this clone: Its antigen is currently unknown.

Noted treatment: roughly 20 received Ad26.COV2.S at low or high dose, single or two shots; five or six received placebo; per-sample allocation not given. Vaccine and placebo recipients were sampled on day 63 after the first injection. The CDR3 has 14 residues. Germline V gene lookup returns CDR1 WSHSY and CDR2 SAAADI. Trimming left V 2 bases short and J 6 bases short, with 11 bases between. The source of this sequence is a person aged 18 to 65 who received the Ad26.COV2.S COVID-19 vaccine or a placebo. The gene calls are TRBV10-2 and TRBJ1-5, with D possibly TRBD1 on 5 matching bases. This material consisted of peripheral blood, taken in a trial of Ad26.COV2.S vaccine versus placebo. The chain's CDR3 is CASSEMGVGQPQHF. The CDR3, as DNA: TGCGCCAGCAGTGAGATGGGGGTTGGTCAGCCCCAGCATTTT.